A selection of T cell receptor beta chains follows, all from one sample in a study of blood T cell repertoires in COVID-19. The protocol was immunoSEQ multiplex PCR, while the TCRdb copy is restricted to in-frame clones and leaves out a portion. The repertoire holds around 60,000 clones, around 90% seen once, with 3.5% in the top ten. Input material: peripheral blood. These receptors all stem from a man aged 45 to 65 with active COVID-19. The CDR3 runs from the conserved cysteine through the conserved F or W. The D gene is left open where the match is weak. For some rows the clone size is stated as once, few or many, or as a class when expanded; others skip it.

TGTGCCTGGGGGACGAATTTCTGGACAGGGAAGGAAGAGACCCAGTACTTC	CAWGTNFWTGKEETQYF	17	TRBV30	TRBD1	TRBJ2-5	.
TGCGCCAGCAGCCAACTCCCTAACACCTGGGGGAGGACAGATACGCAGTATTTT	CASSQLPNTWGRTDTQYF	18	TRBV4-1	.	TRBJ2-3	.
TGTGCCAGCAGTAAGCGGGGGGAGACCCAGTACTTC	CASSKRGETQYF	12	TRBV6-5	TRBD2	TRBJ2-5	.
TGCGCCAGCAGCTTGGGGGGCAGGGGACAGGAAAAACTGTTTTTT	CASSLGGRGQEKLFF	15	TRBV5-1	TRBD1	TRBJ1-4	.
TGCAGCGTCCTGTCCCTAGGGAGGCTCGATGAGCAGTTCTTC	CSVLSLGRLDEQFF	14	TRBV29-1	.	TRBJ2-1	.
TGTGCCACCAGCAGAGATCCGTGGTCAGGGGGCGGCAATCAGCCCCAGCATTTT	CATSRDPWSGGGNQPQHF	18	TRBV15	TRBD1	TRBJ1-5	.
TGTGCCAGCAGTTACTCGATCGGGACAGGGTCATCGCTCCTCCACTTT	CASSYSIGTGSSLLHF	16	TRBV6-5	TRBD1	TRBJ1-6	.
TGCAGTGCCGGGTGGAACACTGAAGCTTTCTTT	CSAGWNTEAFF	11	TRBV20-1	.	TRBJ1-1	.
TGTGCCAGCAGCTTGGAGGGGACTAGCGGGGGTCGGGAGACCCAGTACTTC	CASSLEGTSGGRETQYF	17	TRBV5-6	TRBD2	TRBJ2-5	.
TGTGCCAGCAGCTCTCCCCGCGGCCGGATGGGCTACACCTTC	CASSSPRGRMGYTF	14	TRBV7-2	.	TRBJ1-2	.
TGTGCCAGCAGTGGACAGGAGTTTAGAGCTTTCTTT	CASSGQEFRAFF	12	TRBV7-2	TRBD1	TRBJ1-1	.
TGTGCCAGCCGCCAAGCGAGGGTAGAACTGTTTTTT	CASRQARVELFF	12	TRBV6-6	.	TRBJ1-4	.
TGTGCCAGCAGTTCCATGGGGCAGGGGGCGTTGGATACGCAGTATTTT	CASSSMGQGALDTQYF	16	TRBV6-6	TRBD1	TRBJ2-3	.
TGTGCCAGCAGTTACTCGACAAAAGAGACCCAGTACTTC	CASSYSTKETQYF	13	TRBV6-6	.	TRBJ2-5	.
TGTGCCAGCAGCCCCTACCAGGGTTCAACGGCTGAAGCTTTCTTT	CASSPYQGSTAEAFF	15	TRBV21-1	.	TRBJ1-1	.
TGCAGCGTTATAGAAAATAGCAATCAGCCCCAGCATTTT	CSVIENSNQPQHF	13	TRBV29-1	.	TRBJ1-5	.
TGTGCCAGCAGCTCTCGGACAGGATCTAGGGGCTACACCTTC	CASSSRTGSRGYTF	14	TRBV7-9	TRBD1	TRBJ1-2	once
TGTGCCAGCAGCCAAGTTTCGGGGGGCCAGAGTGAGCAGTTCTTC	CASSQVSGGQSEQFF	15	TRBV3-1/TRBV3-2	.	TRBJ2-1	.
TGTGCCAGCAGACAGTTTTTCTCTGGGGCCAACGTCCTGACTTTC	CASRQFFSGANVLTF	15	TRBV2	.	TRBJ2-6	.
TGTGCCAGCAGTATGACTAGCCCCACCGATACGCAGTATTTT	CASSMTSPTDTQYF	14	TRBV7-9	TRBD2	TRBJ2-3	.
TGTGCCAGCTCACCACCTAGCAGGGGTGACACCGGGGAGCTGTTTTTT	CASSPPSRGDTGELFF	16	TRBV18	.	TRBJ2-2	.
TGCGCCAGCAGCTCTCAGAGGACTAGCGGGGGGCTAGAGACCCAGTACTTC	CASSSQRTSGGLETQYF	17	TRBV5-1	TRBD2	TRBJ2-5	.
TGTGCCTGGAGTCGGACAGCCCTGAACTATGGCTACACCTTC	CAWSRTALNYGYTF	14	TRBV30	.	TRBJ1-2	.
TGCGCCAGCAGCCAAGACCCAGGGAACACTGAAGCTTTCTTT	CASSQDPGNTEAFF	14	TRBV4-1	.	TRBJ1-1	.
TGTGCCAGCACACGAGAGCCCGGGGAGACCCAGTACTTC	CASTREPGETQYF	13	TRBV5-4	.	TRBJ2-5	.
TGTGCCAGCAGCCGACTAGCGGGATACAATGAGCAGTTCTTC	CASSRLAGYNEQFF	14	TRBV3-1/TRBV3-2	TRBD2	TRBJ2-1	.
TGCGCCAGCAGCTTGGGAGGGTTGCGAAATCAGCCCCAGCATTTT	CASSLGGLRNQPQHF	15	TRBV5-1	.	TRBJ1-5	.
TGTGCCAGCAGCTTTTCGGCGGTGATGGTGCAGGGGAGATTCTATGGCTACACCTTC	CASSFSAVMVQGRFYGYTF	19	TRBV5-6	.	TRBJ1-2	few
TGTGCCAGCACGTCGGGTGGACAGGGTTATACGCAGTATTTT	CASTSGGQGYTQYF	14	TRBV28	TRBD1	TRBJ2-3	.
TGTGCCAGCGGGCAGGAGCGGGGGGGCCTAGCAGATACGCAGTATTTT	CASGQERGGLADTQYF	16	TRBV7-2	TRBD2	TRBJ2-3	.
TGCGCCAGCAGCCAAGGGGGAGTTCTCTCGGGAGGAAACACCATATATTTT	CASSQGGVLSGGNTIYF	17	TRBV4-1	.	TRBJ1-3	.
TGTGCCAGCAGCAAAACAGGTGGGGTAACTGAAGCTTTCTTT	CASSKTGGVTEAFF	14	TRBV6-5	.	TRBJ1-1	.
TGTGCCAGCAGCTTGGCACCGGGACTAGCGTCTTCAGATACGCAGTATTTT	CASSLAPGLASSDTQYF	17	TRBV7-2	TRBD2	TRBJ2-3	.
TGTGCCAGCAGCTTGGCCGAACAGATTGAAGCTTTCTTT	CASSLAEQIEAFF	13	TRBV5-5	.	TRBJ1-1	.
TGTGCCAGCAGCTTGTCGTCCGCCTTAGATCAGGGCCGGTATGGGGGCTACACCTTC	CASSLSSALDQGRYGGYTF	19	TRBV7-8	.	TRBJ1-2	.
TGTGCCAGCACGACGACAGGGGGAACTGAAGCTTTCTTT	CASTTTGGTEAFF	13	TRBV6-1	TRBD1	TRBJ1-1	.
TGCGCCAGCAGCCAAGCCTTGACTCTTAATTATCTCGGCTATGGCTACACCTTC	CASSQALTLNYLGYGYTF	18	TRBV4-1	.	TRBJ1-2	.
TGTGCCAGCAGCTTGGCCGCGGGGGGAGAGACCCAGTACTTC	CASSLAAGGETQYF	14	TRBV5-4	TRBD2	TRBJ2-5	.
TGTGCCAGTATCCCCCCTCAGGCGCTTGAAGCTTTCTTT	CASIPPQALEAFF	13	TRBV19	.	TRBJ1-1	.
TGCGCCAGCAGCCAAATTGGTGGGACAGGCCTTGGGGCCCTCCACTTT	CASSQIGGTGLGALHF	16	TRBV4-1	TRBD1	TRBJ1-6	.
TGTGCCAGCAGCGTAGATGGGGGCGCTCAGCCCCAGCATTTT	CASSVDGGAQPQHF	14	TRBV9	.	TRBJ1-5	.
TGTGCCAGCAGCCCCTATGTTGGCCCGGGGAAAAATGAGCAGTTCTTC	CASSPYVGPGKNEQFF	16	TRBV7-2	.	TRBJ2-1	.
TGTGCCGGGTCGGCACAGGGGAGAGGCTACGAGCAGTACTTC	CAGSAQGRGYEQYF	14	TRBV5-6	TRBD1	TRBJ2-7	.
TGTGCCAGCAGCTGGGGCCCGGGGGGGAACACTGAAGCTTTCTTT	CASSWGPGGNTEAFF	15	TRBV5-6	.	TRBJ1-1	.
TGTGCCAGCAGGGCGGGACAGGGCCTGGCTGAAGCTTTCTTT	CASRAGQGLAEAFF	14	TRBV25-1	TRBD1	TRBJ1-1	.
TGTGCCAGTAGTATAACAGGGGATTGGAAGACCCAGTACTTC	CASSITGDWKTQYF	14	TRBV19	TRBD1	TRBJ2-5	.
TGTGCCAGTACCGGGGACACCCTCTATGGCTACACCTTC	CASTGDTLYGYTF	13	TRBV28	.	TRBJ1-2	.
TGTGCCAGTTCATACGGGGGGAGTTCACCCCTCCACTTT	CASSYGGSSPLHF	13	TRBV12-3/TRBV12-4	.	TRBJ1-6	.
TGCGCCAGCAGCCAGGGGGCGGGGGGCTTTACAGATACGCAGTATTTT	CASSQGAGGFTDTQYF	16	TRBV4-1	TRBD2	TRBJ2-3	.
TGTGCCACGAACTTAGAGTCCAGGACAACCTCTGGAAACACCATATATTTT	CATNLESRTTSGNTIYF	17	TRBV10-3	.	TRBJ1-3	.
TGTGCCAGCAGTGAAGGGGGACAGAGGTTAGAGCAGTACTTC	CASSEGGQRLEQYF	14	TRBV6-1	TRBD1	TRBJ2-7	.
TGTGCCAGTCGCCCGACTAGCGGGGGTTACAATGAGCAGTTCTTC	CASRPTSGGYNEQFF	15	TRBV19	TRBD2	TRBJ2-1	.
TGTGCCAGCAGTCCCCTAGCGGGGGGTGGCAATGAGCAGTTCTTC	CASSPLAGGGNEQFF	15	TRBV27	TRBD2	TRBJ2-1	large
TGTGCCAGCAGTGATCAGGGGCGTAACACAGATACGCAGTATTTT	CASSDQGRNTDTQYF	15	TRBV6-4	.	TRBJ2-3	.
TGCGCCAGCAGCCTCCTCGGGACAGCCTTTGAGACCCAGTACTTC	CASSLLGTAFETQYF	15	TRBV4-1	TRBD1	TRBJ2-5	.